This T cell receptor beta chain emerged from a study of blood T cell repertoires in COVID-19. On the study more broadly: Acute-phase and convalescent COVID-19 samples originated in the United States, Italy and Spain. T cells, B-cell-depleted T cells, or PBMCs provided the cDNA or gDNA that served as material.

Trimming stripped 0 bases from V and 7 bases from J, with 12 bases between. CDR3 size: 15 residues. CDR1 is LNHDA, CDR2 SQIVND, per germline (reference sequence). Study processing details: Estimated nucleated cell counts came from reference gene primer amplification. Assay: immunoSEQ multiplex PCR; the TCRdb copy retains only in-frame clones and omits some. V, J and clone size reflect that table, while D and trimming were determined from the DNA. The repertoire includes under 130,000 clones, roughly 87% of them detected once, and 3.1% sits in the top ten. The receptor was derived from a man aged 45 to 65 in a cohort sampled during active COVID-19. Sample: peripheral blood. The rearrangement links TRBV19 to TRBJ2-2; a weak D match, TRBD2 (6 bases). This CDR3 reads CASSIDDGGHGELFF. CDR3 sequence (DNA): TGTGCCAGTAGTATAGATGACGGGGGTCACGGGGAGCTGTTTTTT. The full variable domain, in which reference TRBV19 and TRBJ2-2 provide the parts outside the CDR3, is DGGITQSPKYLFRKEGQNVTLSCEQNLNHDAMYWYRQDPGQGLRLIYYSQIVNDFQKGDIAEGYSVSREKKESFPLTVTSAQKNPTAFYLCASSIDDGGHGELFFGEGSRLTVL.